This T cell receptor beta chain was sequenced for a study of spatial heterogeneity in lung cancer. Study in general: In the raw reads, each unique TCR and UMI combination was present more than ten times on average.

Time point indicated: sample taken at primary tumor resection. Tumor, nontumor lung or frozen PBMC supplied whole RNA that was sequenced unsorted. TCRdb re-called the 5' RACE reads with MiXCR, one entry per CDR3 protein. The data contain more than 35,000 distinct CDR3 sequences, around 5.2% of them seen just once; the ten biggest clones take up around 26%. Whole-study results and caveats: At tumor resection, ubiquitous expanded TCRs were detected in blood more often than later.

CDR3 size: 14 residues. V was trimmed by 6 bases and J by 0 bases, leaving 14 bases between them. CDR1 DFQATT and CDR2 SNEGSKA come from the germline V gene (reference sequence). The sample holds many counts of this clonotype. Its specificity is not known. Sequencing was performed on PBMCs, taken at surgery. The sequence was obtained from a female donor with early-stage non-small cell lung cancer. V gene TRBV20-1 combines with J gene TRBJ1-2; D remains ambiguous. The CDR3 sequence: CSAFTVRANYGYTF. The CDR3 region has the DNA TGCAGTGCCTTCACAGTGAGAGCTAACTATGGCTACACCTTC.